This T cell receptor beta chain was identified in a study of cytomegalovirus exposure and HLA in healthy donors. The PCR ran on 60 Vbeta and 13 Jbeta primers. Repertoires were generated with immunoSEQ multiplex PCR, while TCRdb's copy carries only in-frame clones and drops some. The sample carries 150,000 to 200,000 clones, about 81% recorded once. As regards this clone: Its antigen is unknown.

Trimming at V came to 4 bases and at J to 6 bases, leaving 4 bases not matched to a gene. The CDR3 has 13 residues. CDR1 is LNHNV, CDR2 YYDKDF, per germline (reference sequence). Study outcomes and limitations: V- and J-gene trimming of TCR beta was linked (in a later analysis) to a missense DCLRE1C variant.

The chain joins TRBV15 to TRBJ2-5, with TRBD2 matching 8 bases. This sequence originates from a woman between 18 and 29 years old in good health and CMV-seronegative. Specimen: PBMCs. CDR3 nucleotides: TGTGCCACCAGCAACGAGCGGGGGAAGACCCAGTACTTC. Translated, it gives CATSNERGKTQYF.